Below, 13 T cell receptor beta chains from the same sample are listed, as sequenced in a study of Graves' ophthalmopathy and Graves' hyperthyroidism. The sequenced template was RNA, covering the TCR beta CDR3 region. An opening RT-PCR round employed HTBI primers and preceded a second-round multiplex PCR. TCRdb re-called the multiplex PCR reads through MiXCR, storing one row per CDR3 protein. The repertoire consists of 170,000 or so distinct CDR3 sequences, with just under 40% occurring once and the leading ten covering around 8.9%. Input material: peripheral blood. The receptors come from a man younger than 45 with Graves' ophthalmopathy.

This clonotype has at least ten counts. V usage is TRBV20-1 and J usage is TRBJ2-7, with D unresolved. Germline lookup yields CDR1 DFQATT and CDR2 SNEGSKA (reference sequence). The CDR3 consists of 15 residues. The V end lost 2 bases, the J end lost 5 bases, and 19 bases lay between the germline ends. DNA of the CDR3: TGCAGTGCTAGACCCCGGGCGAACAACCCCCACGAGCAGTACTTC. It specifies CSARPRANNPHEQYF.

V gene TRBV6-5 combines with J gene TRBJ2-5; a possible D gene is TRBD2 (5 bases). Between the trimmed V and J ends, which lost 6 bases and 1 base, there was a span of 12 bases. There are 14 residues in the CDR3. The V gene's germline CDR1 is MNHEY and CDR2 SVGAGI. The CDR3 is CASRYGVGQETQYF. The CDR3 DNA reads as TGTGCCAGCAGATACGGGGTCGGCCAAGAGACCCAGTACTTC.

The genes are TRBV18 and TRBJ2-7, with TRBD2 as a possible D gene (5 bases). In germline, CDR1 is KGHSH, CDR2 LQKENI. Trimming removed 5 bases at V and 4 bases at J, with 21 bases between. The CDR3 loop spans 16 amino acids. DNA for the CDR3: TGTGCCAGCTCATTTTCCGGGATCCCGATTAGTTACGAGCAGTACTTC. Protein product: CASSFSGIPISYEQYF.

V and J are TRBV12-3 or TRBV12-4 and TRBJ2-2, with D possibly being TRBD2 (5 bases). V was pared by 5 bases and J by 5 bases, with 21 bases between. The CDR3 spans 17 residues. In DNA form, the CDR3 reads TGTGCCAGCAGTCCCGCCCTATTGCCCTGGAGGACCGGGGAGCTGTTTTTT. Translation gives CASSPALLPWRTGELFF.

J is TRBJ1-2 and V is TRBV19; 9 nucleotides agree with TRBD1. Germline trimming cut 9 bases from V and 5 bases from J; bases unmatched to any gene: 7. The CDR3 covers 13 residues. Germline CDR1 and CDR2: LNHDA and SQIVND (reference sequence). Written as DNA, the CDR3 is TGTGCCAGCCTCTCCGGGACAGGGTATGGCTACACCTTC. Translated, it gives CASLSGTGYGYTF.

This clonotype has at least ten counts. The rearrangement joins TRBV9 to TRBJ2-2; TRBD1 aligns across 12 bases. From germline, CDR1 is SGDLS and CDR2 YYNGEE. The V gene end was trimmed by 3 bases and the J gene end by 3 bases; junction bases not matched to a gene: 0. The CDR3 runs 15 residues. In nucleotides, the CDR3 is TGTGCCAGCAGCGGGGACAGGGGGCACACCGGGGAGCTGTTTTTT. This gives the protein CASSGDRGHTGELFF.

This clonotype was seen just once. The chain joins TRBV30 to TRBJ2-2; no clear D gene. The germline V gene has CDR1 GTSNPN and CDR2 SVGIG (reference sequence). Between the trimmed V and J ends, which lost 0 bases and 1 base, there was a span of 9 bases. The CDR3 loop spans 15 amino acids. Written as DNA, the CDR3 is TGTGCCTGGAGTGTAGTGGGCAGGAACACCGGGGAGCTGTTTTTT. This translates into CAWSVVGRNTGELFF.

This clonotype was observed a handful of times. J is TRBJ1-1 and V is TRBV12-3 or TRBV12-4; a possible D gene is TRBD1 (5 bases). V shed 6 bases and J shed 0 bases, with 11 bases lying between them. The CDR3 sequence is 14 residues long. The CDR3 sequence: CASSIGTLNTEAFF. CDR3 sequence (DNA): TGTGCCAGCAGCATCGGGACGTTGAACACTGAAGCTTTCTTT.

This clonotype showed up many times. This rearrangement joins TRBV7-2 to TRBJ2-7, with D unclear. V was clipped by 8 bases and J by 2 bases, with 19 bases between them. CDR1 SGHTA and CDR2 FQGNSA come from the germline V gene. CDR3 length equals 15 residues. The DNA for the CDR3 is TGTGCCAGCTCCAGCAGGTCACCGTCAACCTACGAGCAGTACTTC. It yields the protein CASSSRSPSTYEQYF.

This chain links TRBV13 with TRBJ1-6, with a tentative D call TRBD1 (6 bases). The CDR3 totals 14 residues. V lost 5 bases, J lost 10 bases, and 15 bases lay in between. Germline V gives CDR1 PRHDT, CDR2 FYEKMQ (reference sequence). CDR3 DNA sequence: TGTGCCAGCAGCCTCAGGGGCTACGAGTCACCCCTCCACTTT. This encodes CASSLRGYESPLHF.

This clonotype was observed at least ten times. The chain combines TRBV28 with TRBJ2-7, with D hard to call. Trimming stripped 7 bases from V and 7 bases from J, with 11 bases between. This CDR3 has 11 residues. Germline V gene data show CDR1 as MDHEN and CDR2 as SYDVKM. This CDR3 is CASTSYREQYF. The CDR3 region has the DNA TGTGCCAGCACCTCTTACCGGGAGCAGTACTTC.

This clonotype was seen ten or more times. The genes are TRBV7-2 and TRBJ1-2; TRBD1 is a possible D gene (6 bases). Trimming pared 5 bases from V and 8 bases from J, leaving 21 bases between. CDR1 and CDR2 from the germline V gene are SGHTA and FQGNSA. This CDR3 is built from 15 residues. The CDR3 protein is CASSRRGGKIMGYTF. The CDR3 nucleotides are TGTGCCAGCAGCCGCCGAGGGGGTAAAATCATGGGCTACACCTTC.

The sample holds many counts of this clonotype. This chain joins TRBV7-3 and TRBJ2-5, with D hard to call. The CDR3 loop spans 16 amino acids. The V end lost 2 bases, the J end lost 4 bases, and 17 bases lay between the germline ends. Germline V gene sequence: CDR1 SGHTA, CDR2 FQGTGA. CDR3 DNA sequence: TGTGCCAGCAGCTTATATTGCTGCGGTGCTGGAGAGACCCAGTACTTC. This codes for CASSLYCCGAGETQYF.